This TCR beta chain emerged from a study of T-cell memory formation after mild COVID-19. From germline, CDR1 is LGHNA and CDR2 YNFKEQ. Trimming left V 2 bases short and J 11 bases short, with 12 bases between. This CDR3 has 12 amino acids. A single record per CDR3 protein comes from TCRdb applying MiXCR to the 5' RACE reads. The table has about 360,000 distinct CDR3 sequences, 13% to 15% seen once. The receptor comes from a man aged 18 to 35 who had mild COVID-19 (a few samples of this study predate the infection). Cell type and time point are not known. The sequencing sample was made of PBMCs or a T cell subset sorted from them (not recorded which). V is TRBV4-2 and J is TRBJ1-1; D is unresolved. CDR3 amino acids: CASSQHGLGAFF. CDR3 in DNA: TGTGCCAGCAGCCAACACGGACTGGGGGCTTTCTTT.